Listed below are T cell receptor beta chains from one sample, sequenced in a study of shared clonotypes between healthy human individuals. The assay was immunoSEQ multiplex PCR, and TCRdb's table has in-frame clones only and misses some. The sample yields over 2 million clones, roughly 95% seen once. Sequencing input: naive CD4+ T cells sorted from blood. The receptor source for this set is a man aged 18 to 29 in good health. CDR3s include the opening cysteine and the closing phenylalanine or tryptophan.

TRBV4-1 15 CASSQTRVVLYGYTF
TRBV27 13 CASSLSGAKGYTF
TRBV13 12 CASSSSQAGAFF
TRBV19 13 CASSIPRIGELFF
TRBV6-5 13 CASRGTRTSPLHF
TRBV7-2 16 CASSLGLPGQGFGYTF
TRBV27 16 CASNPSPGQYNSPLHF
TRBV5-1 14 CASSLEGEGNTIYF
TRBV20-1 11 CSASQETEAFF
TRBV9 13 CASSVGQGTPLHF
TRBV10-3 11 CATVGYTEAFF
TRBV6-5 15 CAVGRERESSNEQFF
TRBV28 17 CASSQGGIRNAGNTIYF
TRBV5-1 14 CASSRDRGTGELFF
TRBV10-2 15 CASSVDRGRWETQYF
TRBV29-1 14 CSVKTPGGNTEAFF
TRBV28 15 CATRTGNVANQPQHF
TRBV15 15 CATSRVGQESYGYTF
TRBV19 15 CASSMGQLSGNTIYF
TRBV6-5 14 CASSQGARAYEQYF
TRBV18 15 CASSPVGVGNQPQHF
TRBV5-1 15 CASSLDGTGIGKLFF
TRBV27 14 CASRTSGAFNEQFF
TRBV6-9 14 CASSYRVTSSPLHF
TRBV5-1 16 CASSFGTGSSYNEQFF
TRBV11-3 15 CASSLGVYHQETQYF
TRBV18 17 CASSPFHRDSRNQPQHF
TRBV6-5 15 CASSLGTGGAYEQYF
TRBV19 16 CASSIRATAGGGGYTF
TRBV10-3 13 CAITQDLQQPQHF
TRBV27 15 CASSLWGERGDTQYF
TRBV27 15 CASSPQGNSNQPQHF
TRBV28 14 CASSFTERNYEQYF
TRBV7-2 15 CASSLNDGPQETQYF
TRBV30 14 CAWNPTGAGETQYF
TRBV6-5 15 CASSQTGVRDTEAFF
TRBV7-9 15 CASSQDGTTNQPQHF
TRBV5-6 17 CASSLELVHFSYNEQFF
TRBV10-3 14 CAISVQGANTEAFF
TRBV27 15 CASSLSEIRNTEAFF
TRBV6-1 15 CASSGGTSGFYEQYF
TRBV5-1 14 CASSFVGSNTEAFF
TRBV5-4 16 CASSLAEREDGDTQYF
TRBV6-1 13 CASSVVGSYEQYF
TRBV9 13 CASSPGDSFTLHF
TRBV11-2 12 CASSLDGDTQYF
TRBV5-1 14 CASKGGDFTDTQYF
TRBV7-6 17 CASSLGPENANTGELFF
TRBV12-5 17 CASGLVGWTSEGYEQYF
TRBV5-1 18 CASSLANGLGTSTDTQYF